The present TCR beta chain was sequenced within a study of CD8 T cells in ankylosing spondylitis. Broader study findings: There were earlier reports of some motif variants in reactive arthritis synovial fluid and blood.

CDR1 LGHDT and CDR2 YNNKEL come from the germline V gene (reference sequence). The CDR3 contains 15 residues. V was clipped by 3 bases and J by 2 bases; unmatched bases: 4. About this clonotype itself: Its antigen remains unknown.

A quantitative 5'-RACE method, one with molecular barcodes, was used to make TCR beta libraries. TCRdb redid the calling of the 5' RACE reads with MiXCR, one entry per CDR3 protein. The repertoire has fewer than 400,000 distinct CDR3 sequences, approximately 14% of them found once; the top ten carry 0.95% to 1.4%. Sequencing input: blood, either unsorted or a sorted T cell fraction (not recorded which). The clonotype comes from a male donor with ankylosing spondylitis or in good health (not recorded which). The V and J genes are TRBV3-1 and TRBJ2-1; 7 bases fit TRBD2. The CDR3 DNA follows: TGTGCCAGCAGCCACTTAGCGGGCGCCTACAATGAGCAGTTCTTC. Translated: CASSHLAGAYNEQFF.